What follows are 2 T cell receptor beta chains derived from one specimen sequenced in a study of OX40 agonist ivuxolimab in advanced cancers. The method was immunoSEQ multiplex PCR; TCRdb's version includes in-frame clones alone and lacks a portion of them. The table shows roughly 45,000 clones, with around 86% occurring only once. The sequenced sample was CD4+ or CD8+ T cells sorted from blood, obtained in a trial of the OX40 agonist ivuxolimab. The source of these receptors is an adult with an advanced solid tumor such as melanoma, head and neck, liver or kidney cancer.

This chain connects TRBV2 to TRBJ2-3, with 9 bases identical to TRBD2. The length of the CDR3 is 14 residues. Losses at the gene ends were 8 bases for V and 5 bases for J; bases not matched to a gene: 8. The germline gives CDR1 SNHLY, CDR2 FYNNEI. The CDR3, as DNA: TGTGCCAGCCGTGCTAGCGGGACACGAGATACGCAGTATTTT. Translating gives CASRASGTRDTQYF.

CDR3 nucleotides: TGTGCCAGCAGTGGGCAGGAGGATCAGCCCCAGCATTTT. Protein sequence: CASSGQEDQPQHF. The chain combines TRBV11-2 with TRBJ1-5, with no clear D. The V gene's germline CDR1 is SGHAT and CDR2 FQNNGV. The V and J ends lost 6 bases and 5 bases respectively, with 11 bases between them. This CDR3 has 13 amino acids.